This T cell receptor beta chain was sequenced during a study of blood T cells in healthy people across ages. V was trimmed by 0 bases and J by 2 bases, leaving 8 bases between them. Germline assignment: CDR1 SGHRS and CDR2 YFSETQ. The CDR3 consists of 14 residues. This clonotype was observed a few times. Its antigen remains unknown. Study outcomes and limitations: The study regarded diversity estimates from one million T cells as underestimates. Higher diversity, along with more naive CD4+ cells, distinguished long-lived donors from aged donors. Older age went with lower TCR beta diversity per million T cells, in a roughly linear way.

PCR was performed a second time for about 7 to 11 cycles using a sample-barcoded 5' primer and a J-beta primer mix. One entry per CDR3 protein results from TCRdb running MiXCR on the 5' RACE reads. The top ten clones hold about an eighth of a sample with around 990,000 distinct CDR3 sequences, 35% to 45% of them seen once. Isolation of PBMCs gave at least 6 million cells per sample. This clonotype originated in a man aged 18 to 29 in good health. Sequenced material: blood. The J gene is TRBJ1-1, the V gene TRBV5-1; D not resolved. The chain's CDR3 is CASSLAYDNTEAFF. The CDR3, as DNA: TGCGCCAGCAGCTTGGCCTATGATAACACTGAAGCTTTCTTT.